The sequence of this TCR beta chain was determined in a study of CD8+ T cells in alopecia areata. Study summary: Treated patients were given oral tofacitinib, which was dosed at 5 to 10 mg twice daily.

Documented treatment: oral pan-JAK inhibitor, 5-10 mg twice daily. In each case, RNA was isolated and then reverse transcribed into cDNA as the sequencing template. The data were produced by immunoSEQ multiplex PCR, yet TCRdb's version contains in-frame clones alone and is incomplete. This sample has approximately 180,000 clones, with around three fifths found just once. Germline-derived CDR1 and CDR2 are SQVTM and ANQGSEA. The length of the CDR3 is 13 residues. V was pared by 6 bases and J by 10 bases, with 11 bases of the junction left unmatched. V gene TRBV29-1 combines with J gene TRBJ1-4, with TRBD1 matching over 7 bases. The input for sequencing was CD4+ T cells sorted from blood, taken at week 24, from a patient treated with tofacitinib. The TCR comes from a human donor with alopecia areata. The CDR3 DNA follows: TGCAGCGTGATGGACAGGCAGGCCGGAAAACTGTTTTTT. Its protein product is CSVMDRQAGKLFF.